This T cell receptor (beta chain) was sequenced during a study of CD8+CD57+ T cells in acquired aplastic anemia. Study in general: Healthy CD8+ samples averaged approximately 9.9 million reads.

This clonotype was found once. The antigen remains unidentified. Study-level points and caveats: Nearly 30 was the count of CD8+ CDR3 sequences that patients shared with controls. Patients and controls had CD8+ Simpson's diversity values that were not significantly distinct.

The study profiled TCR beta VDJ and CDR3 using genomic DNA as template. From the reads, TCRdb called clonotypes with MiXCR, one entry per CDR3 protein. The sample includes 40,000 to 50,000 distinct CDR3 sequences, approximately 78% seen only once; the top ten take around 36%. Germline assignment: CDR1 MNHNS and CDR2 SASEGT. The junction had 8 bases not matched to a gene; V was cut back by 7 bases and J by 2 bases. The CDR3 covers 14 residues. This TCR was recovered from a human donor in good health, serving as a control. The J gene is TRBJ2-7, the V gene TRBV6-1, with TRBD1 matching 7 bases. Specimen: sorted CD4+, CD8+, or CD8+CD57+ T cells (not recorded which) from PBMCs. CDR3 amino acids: CASTRGQETYEQYF. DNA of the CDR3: TGTGCCAGCACCCGAGGACAGGAAACCTACGAGCAGTACTTC.